Listed below are T cell receptor beta chains from one sample, sequenced in a study of beta chain features in type 1 diabetes. Sequencing was performed with immunoSEQ multiplex PCR; in TCRdb, only in-frame clones are kept and a portion is missing. The sample lists 130,000 to 150,000 clones; around 50% were seen once. Source material: Tregs from blood. Source of these receptors: a man between 18 and 29 years old in good health. Both conserved end residues are part of each CDR3. The D gene is left open where the match is weak. Expanded clones get a size class; other rows say once, few or many, or leave the size out.

J gene: TRBJ1-3; clone size: -; D gene: -; V gene: TRBV5-1; CDR3 protein: CASSLFAGAPGNTIYF; CDR3 DNA: TGCGCCAGCAGCTTGTTTGCGGGGGCGCCTGGAAACACCATATATTTT
J gene: TRBJ2-3; clone size: few; D gene: TRBD2; V gene: TRBV5-1; CDR3 protein: CASSRLAGTTDTQYF; CDR3 DNA: TGCGCCAGCAGCAGACTAGCGGGGACCACAGATACGCAGTATTTT
J gene: TRBJ1-1; clone size: -; D gene: -; V gene: TRBV6-6; CDR3 protein: CASSHLIDRYTEAFF; CDR3 DNA: TGTGCCAGCAGCCACCTTATAGACAGATACACTGAAGCTTTCTTT
J gene: TRBJ2-5; clone size: few; D gene: -; V gene: TRBV28; CDR3 protein: CASSGGYQETQYF; CDR3 DNA: TGTGCCAGCAGTGGGGGGTACCAAGAGACCCAGTACTTC
J gene: TRBJ1-1; clone size: few; D gene: TRBD1; V gene: TRBV18; CDR3 protein: CASSGQGSTEAFF; CDR3 DNA: TGTGCCAGCTCGGGACAGGGAAGCACTGAAGCTTTCTTT
J gene: TRBJ2-1; clone size: -; D gene: -; V gene: TRBV29-1; CDR3 protein: CSVDRAGFQSFEQFF; CDR3 DNA: TGCAGCGTTGATAGGGCGGGCTTCCAATCCTTTGAGCAGTTCTTC
J gene: TRBJ2-5; clone size: -; D gene: TRBD2; V gene: TRBV7-9; CDR3 protein: CASSLTSGRLETQYF; CDR3 DNA: TGTGCCAGCAGCTTAACTAGCGGGAGGTTAGAGACCCAGTACTTC
J gene: TRBJ2-7; clone size: -; D gene: -; V gene: TRBV6-1; CDR3 protein: CASSALRQIYYEQYF; CDR3 DNA: TGTGCCAGCAGTGCGCTCCGACAGATCTACTACGAGCAGTACTTC
J gene: TRBJ2-7; clone size: -; D gene: -; V gene: TRBV29-1; CDR3 protein: CSVVETLIHEQYF; CDR3 DNA: TGCAGCGTTGTGGAGACTTTGATACACGAGCAGTACTTC
J gene: TRBJ2-5; clone size: few; D gene: TRBD1; V gene: TRBV7-8; CDR3 protein: CASSRQGLRETQYF; CDR3 DNA: TGTGCCAGCAGCAGACAGGGTCTGCGTGAGACCCAGTACTTC
J gene: TRBJ2-7; clone size: once; D gene: -; V gene: TRBV7-9; CDR3 protein: CASSLDWFQQTTQYF; CDR3 DNA: TGTGCCAGCAGCTTAGATTGGTTCCAGCAGACTACACAGTACTTC
J gene: TRBJ2-2; clone size: -; D gene: TRBD2; V gene: TRBV5-4; CDR3 protein: CASSPSSGAPPGELFF; CDR3 DNA: TGTGCCAGCAGCCCTTCTAGCGGGGCGCCGCCCGGGGAGCTGTTTTTT
J gene: TRBJ2-7; clone size: -; D gene: TRBD2; V gene: TRBV27; CDR3 protein: CASSRRSLGLAIPEQYF; CDR3 DNA: TGTGCCAGCAGTCGACGGTCGCTTGGACTAGCAATACCCGAGCAGTACTTC
J gene: TRBJ1-4; clone size: -; D gene: -; V gene: TRBV5-1; CDR3 protein: CASSSRGGATSNEKLFF; CDR3 DNA: TGCGCCAGCAGCTCCCGAGGGGGGGCAACGTCTAATGAAAAACTGTTTTTT
J gene: TRBJ2-6; clone size: few; D gene: -; V gene: TRBV28; CDR3 protein: CASSFLSWAQSSGANVLTF; CDR3 DNA: TGTGCCAGCAGTTTTCTGAGTTGGGCCCAGAGCTCTGGGGCCAACGTCCTGACTTTC
J gene: TRBJ1-5; clone size: -; D gene: -; V gene: TRBV7-2; CDR3 protein: CASSLVGGLMNQPQHF; CDR3 DNA: TGTGCCAGCAGCTTAGTGGGGGGGCTGATGAATCAGCCCCAGCATTTT
J gene: TRBJ1-2; clone size: few; D gene: TRBD1; V gene: TRBV6-6; CDR3 protein: CASGTGRRTF; CDR3 DNA: TGTGCCAGCGGGACAGGGCGGCGCACCTTC
J gene: TRBJ2-7; clone size: -; D gene: -; V gene: TRBV7-2; CDR3 protein: CASRQTGSYEQYF; CDR3 DNA: TGTGCCAGCAGGCAAACTGGTTCCTACGAGCAGTACTTC
J gene: TRBJ2-1; clone size: -; D gene: -; V gene: TRBV7-9; CDR3 protein: CASTPRMGYNEQFF; CDR3 DNA: TGTGCCAGCACCCCGAGGATGGGCTACAATGAGCAGTTCTTC
J gene: TRBJ1-4; clone size: few; D gene: TRBD1; V gene: TRBV29-1; CDR3 protein: CSVEPGTGDEKLFF; CDR3 DNA: TGCAGCGTTGAACCCGGGACAGGAGACGAAAAACTGTTTTTT
J gene: TRBJ1-6; clone size: -; D gene: TRBD1; V gene: TRBV18; CDR3 protein: CASSPRPWTGVLLNSPLHF; CDR3 DNA: TGTGCCAGCTCACCAAGGCCGTGGACAGGGGTACTCCTTAATTCACCCCTCCACTTT
J gene: TRBJ2-5; clone size: -; D gene: TRBD1; V gene: TRBV7-3; CDR3 protein: CASSPTTGVWETQYF; CDR3 DNA: TGTGCCAGCAGCCCAACAACAGGGGTGTGGGAGACCCAGTACTTC
J gene: TRBJ2-5; clone size: few; D gene: -; V gene: TRBV5-6; CDR3 protein: CASSLDRQETQYF; CDR3 DNA: TGTGCCAGCAGCTTGGACAGGCAAGAGACCCAGTACTTC
J gene: TRBJ1-5; clone size: -; D gene: -; V gene: TRBV7-6; CDR3 protein: CASSLSQGRNQPQHF; CDR3 DNA: TGTGCCAGCAGCTTATCGCAGGGTAGGAATCAGCCCCAGCATTTT